Shown below are 8 T cell receptor beta chains from a single sample sequenced in a study of vaccination and CD4 T cells after COVID-19. Their recognized antigens are unknown. Documented treatment: roughly nine-day PBMC culture with coronavirus spike peptide pools or control peptides (ViraFEST assay). The Oncomine TCR Beta short-read assay generated sequence data from the DNA of cultured CD4+ T cells. TCRdb re-derived calls from the PCR reads in MiXCR, one entry per CDR3 protein. This table has some 16,000 distinct CDR3 sequences, approximately 44% appearing once. The specimen was CD4+ T cells from blood, cultured in vitro, collected after SARS-CoV-2 vaccination. The receptors stem from a human donor who had recovered from COVID-19.

This clonotype was seen only once. The rearrangement links TRBV30 to TRBJ2-3; 11 bases match TRBD2. CDR3 length equals 22 residues. CDR1 and CDR2 from the germline V gene are GTSNPN and SVGIG (reference sequence). Trimming removed 0 bases from V and 0 bases from J; junction bases left unmatched: 20. Here the CDR3 DNA reads TGTGCCTGGAGTGTACTTTTAGGGCGGAGCGTACTAGCGGGGGCTAGCACAGATACGCAGTATTTT. It translates to CAWSVLLGRSVLAGASTDTQYF.

This clonotype appeared a few times. The V and J genes are TRBV6-5 and TRBJ2-5; D unresolved. From germline, CDR1 is MNHEY and CDR2 SVGAGI. The V and J ends lost 3 bases and 5 bases respectively, with 10 bases between them. This CDR3 has 13 amino acids. CDR3 region: CASSYLFRETQYF. CDR3 coding DNA: TGTGCCAGCAGTTATCTCTTCCGGGAGACCCAGTACTTC.

This clonotype turned up a few times. This chain links TRBV15 with TRBJ1-2; tentative D call: TRBD1 (5 bases). Germline CDR1 reads LNHNV; CDR2 reads YYDKDF (reference sequence). The CDR3 covers 13 residues. The ends were cut back, 3 bases at V and 2 bases at J, with 7 bases in the middle. The CDR3 nucleotides read TGTGCCACCAGCAGGGGGGGGAACTATGGCTACACCTTC. This sequence encodes CATSRGGNYGYTF.

This clonotype showed up just a few times. The chain employs TRBV4-3 and TRBJ2-3; a weak D match, TRBD1 (5 bases). The CDR3 is 15 residues long. Trimming took off 4 bases at V and 0 bases at J, with 11 bases between the two ends. CDR1 LGHNA and CDR2 YSLEER come from the germline V gene. The CDR3 loop is CASSPRRGSTDTQYF. The CDR3 nucleotides are TGCGCCAGCAGCCCCCGAAGGGGTAGCACAGATACGCAGTATTTT.

In its sample, this clonotype is medium-sized. The chain's CDR3 is CASSADMNTEAFF. The CDR3 DNA reads TGTGCCAGCAGCGCGGACATGAACACTGAAGCTTTCTTT. V is TRBV7-2 and J is TRBJ1-1; maybe TRBD1 (5 bases). Germline CDR1 is SGHTA and CDR2 is FQGNSA. Trimming cost V 5 bases and J 0 bases, with 7 bases left between them. This CDR3 spans 13 amino acids. Looking up the rest from reference TRBV7-2 and TRBJ1-1 gives the full variable domain: GAGVSQSPSNKVTEKGKDVELRCDPISGHTALYWYRQSLGQGLEFLIYFQGNSAPDKSGLPSDRFSAERTGGSVSTLTIQRTQQEDSAVYLCASSADMNTEAFFGQGTRLTVV.

This clonotype was recorded a few times. One end of the junction varies from germline; a read error may be responsible. The chain joins TRBV7-9 to TRBJ2-7; 9 bases match TRBD1. Germline V lookup: CDR1 SEHNR, CDR2 FQNEAQ (reference sequence). This CDR3 spans 16 amino acids. This CDR3 reads CASSFTGGGHPREQYF. The DNA of the CDR3 is TGCGCCAGCAGCTTTACAGGGGGCGGGCATCCTAGGGAGCAGTACTTC.

The gene calls are TRBV4-1 and TRBJ2-1, with D perhaps assigned TRBD1 or TRBD2 (6 bases each). Trimming took off 1 base at V and 5 bases at J, with 15 bases between the two ends. The germline V gene encodes CDR1 MGHRA and CDR2 YSYEKL. The CDR3 is made up of 16 amino acids. In nucleotides, the CDR3 is TGCGCCAGCAGCCAAGTAGGGGGGTCGGTCCACAATGAGCAGTTCTTC. Translating gives CASSQVGGSVHNEQFF.

The V gene is TRBV28, the J gene TRBJ1-5; tentatively, D is TRBD1 (6 bases). The ends were cut back, 6 bases at V and 1 base at J, with 25 bases in the middle. This CDR3 comprises 19 residues. The germline V gene encodes CDR1 MDHEN and CDR2 SYDVKM. CDR3 residues: CASSRTPIRGAPSNQPQHF. The CDR3 DNA reads as TGTGCCAGCAGCAGGACCCCAATCCGGGGGGCGCCAAGCAATCAGCCCCAGCATTTT.